This TCR beta chain was retrieved from a study of control samples from healthy donors and cancer patients. The CDR3 runs 14 residues. From germline, CDR1 is WSHSY and CDR2 SAAADI. Trimming left V 2 bases short and J 2 bases short, with 7 bases between. Here immunoSEQ multiplex PCR was the method, and the copy in TCRdb shows in-frame clones only, minus some. There are about 180,000 clones in the sample; over 85% occur only once, and around 1.4% lies in the top ten. Sequenced material: blood. The rearrangement links TRBV10-2 to TRBJ1-3; the D is unclear. The sequence derives from a man between 25 and 39 years old in good health. The CDR3, as DNA: TGCGCCAGCAGTGAGAGTACAGCTGGAAACACCATATATTTT. Translated, it gives CASSESTAGNTIYF.